Reported below is one TCR beta chain. What this receptor recognizes is not known. The sample holds no much larger clone one base away, and base qualities are not on file. The source of the sample is a study of blood T cell repertoires in COVID-19 (dated by TCRdb to the early 2020s). For context, the study as a whole: Collaborator samples came from the United States, Italy and Spain and covered acute and convalescent phases of COVID-19. The prospective study material was composed of cDNA or gDNA derived from T cells, B-cell-depleted T cells, or PBMCs. Subjects who had been exposed to COVID-19, were actively infected with it, or had recovered from it provided the deeply sampled blood TCRbeta repertoires that made up the dataset. The repertoires were released in a freely available public database intended as a resource for research on the immune response to SARS-CoV-2. The samples were drawn from two sources: the first 160 participants of the ongoing ImmuneRACE study, and about 1,300 subjects contributed by 6 global collaborators. A de-identified subject ID, COVID-19 status, age in years and sex were almost always included in the sample metadata. HLA class I and class II types, where available, came from metadata supplied by the sample provider rather than from assay-based typing. Summary of the overall study and its limitations: The amount of clinical and demographic metadata varied by source and participant and was provided uncurated.

The immunoSEQ Assay, a bias-controlled multiplex PCR, was used to amplify TCRbeta CDR3 regions from genomic DNA. The original pipeline was this. The number of nucleated cells in each sample was estimated by amplification of reference gene primers within the assay. To quantify the absolute abundance of each unique TCRbeta CDR3 rearrangement, sequence reads were collapsed and filtered. For each sample, productive Simpson clonality was calculated as the square root of Simpson's diversity index across productive rearrangements. TCRdb took this table from immuneACCESS and kept in-frame rearrangements with V and J called. Such tables lack part of the clones; where checked against another copy, unresolved V genes explain under half of the gap, and the rest is unexplained. The V and J calls and clone size come from that table; D and trimming were worked out from the DNA. The sample data list about 120,000 clones, and about 79% of these were observed just once. The ten top clones hold 2.3% of the sample.

Collaborating institutions collected whole blood in K2EDTA tubes following their own protocols. For TCRbeta analysis, collaborator samples were shipped as frozen whole blood, as isolated PBMCs, or as DNA extracted from either sample type. CDR1 and CDR2, per the germline V gene (reference sequence), are SEHNR and FQNEAQ. Trimming leaves V shorter by 5 bases and J shorter by 2 bases, with the junction holding 7 bases beyond the gene matches. The CDR3 holds 15 amino acids from the cysteine to the phenylalanine. Kept here is only the CDR3 DNA, which spans 45 bases and is read in frame from base 1. The chain couples TRBV7-9 to TRBJ1-1, and 8 bases in between align with TRBD1. The sequenced sample consisted of peripheral blood. This TCR was recovered from a man aged 65-85 years with acute or convalescent COVID-19. In nucleotides, the sequence is TGTGCCAGCAGCCCTTCCGACAGGGGAAACACTGAAGCTTTCTTT. This is translated as CASSPSDRGNTEAFF.